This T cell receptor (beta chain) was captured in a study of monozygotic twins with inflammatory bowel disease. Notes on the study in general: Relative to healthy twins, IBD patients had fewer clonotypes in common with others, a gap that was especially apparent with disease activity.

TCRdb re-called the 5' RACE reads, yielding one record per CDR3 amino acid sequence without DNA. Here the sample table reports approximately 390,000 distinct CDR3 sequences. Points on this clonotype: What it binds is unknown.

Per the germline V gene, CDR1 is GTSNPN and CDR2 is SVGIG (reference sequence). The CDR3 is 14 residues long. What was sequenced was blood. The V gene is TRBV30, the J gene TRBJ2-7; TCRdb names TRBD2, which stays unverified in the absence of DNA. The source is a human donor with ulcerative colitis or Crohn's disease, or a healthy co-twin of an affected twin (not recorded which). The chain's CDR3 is CAWSFKRKSYEQYF. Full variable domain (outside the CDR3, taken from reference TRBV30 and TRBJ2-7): SQTIHQWPATLVQPVGSPLSLECTVEGTSNPNLYWYRQAAGRGLQLLFYSVGIGQISSEVPQNLSASRPQDRQFILSSKKLLLSDSGFYLCAWSFKRKSYEQYFGPGTRLTVT.